Sequencing of this T cell receptor (beta chain) was carried out in a study of identical twins. CDR3 length: 14 amino acids. Trimming cost V 4 bases and J 4 bases; bases outside gene matches: 9. CDR1 and CDR2 from the germline V gene are SQVTM and ANQGSEA. One entry per CDR3 protein results from TCRdb running MiXCR on the 5' RACE reads. The sample has hundreds of thousands of distinct CDR3 sequences, 15% to 20% seen once. This clonotype has only a few counts. Separately, the same data were catalogued under a study of T cells expressing NK-cell markers. That paper notes: Serological testing identified most of the eight sequenced donors as HCMV-seropositive and one as seronegative.

The chain carries TRBV29-1 and TRBJ1-1; TRBD1 matches at 7 bases. The origin of this receptor is a young woman in good health. The source material was PBMCs. The CDR3 sequence: CSVGTEAGGTEAFF. In nucleotides, the CDR3 is TGCAGCGTTGGGACAGAAGCAGGGGGCACTGAAGCTTTCTTT.